The 17 T cell receptor beta chains listed next were all sequenced from one sample in a study of post-analysis software for immune sequencing data. Study-wide findings and caveats: TRBV segments more frequent in patients than in controls numbered roughly 5 and included TRBV5-6, TRBV5-1 and TRBV20-1.

No antigens are known for them. Sequencing libraries made from TCR beta cDNA carried unique molecular identifiers. TCRdb recomputed calls from the PCR reads with MiXCR, one row per CDR3 protein. Among 740,000 or so distinct CDR3 sequences listed, approximately 57% were seen once. Sequenced: blood. The receptors were gathered from a girl between 10 and 17 years old with multiple sclerosis.

This chain connects TRBV2 to TRBJ2-3, with D possibly matching TRBD2 (6 bases). This CDR3 is 13 amino acids long. Per the germline V gene, CDR1 is SNHLY and CDR2 is FYNNEI. V gave up 4 bases and J gave up 2 bases, with 7 bases separating them. The CDR3 reads CASSGDSTDTQYF. The CDR3 nucleotides read TGTGCCAGCAGTGGGGACTCCACAGATACGCAGTATTTT.

This clonotype has only a few counts. A read error may account for a junction end that differs from germline. This chain connects TRBV12-3 or TRBV12-4 to TRBJ2-5; the D is unclear. This CDR3 comprises 13 residues. The CDR3 here is CASSFNVGETQYF. CDR3 nucleotides: TGTGCCAGCAGTTTCAACGTAGGAGAGACCCAGTATTTC.

The chain combines TRBV11-2 with TRBJ2-7; TRBD1 aligns across 8 bases. CDR1 is SGHAT, CDR2 FQNNGV, per germline. Unmatched junction bases numbered 5, after V lost 4 bases and J lost 3 bases. The CDR3 sequence is 14 residues long. CDR3 amino acids: CASSSRDRYYEQYF. The CDR3 region has the DNA TGTGCCAGCAGCTCCCGGGACAGGTACTACGAGCAGTACTTC.

The chain couples TRBV12-3 or TRBV12-4 to TRBJ2-5, with D uncertain. V dropped 5 bases and J dropped 11 bases, with 15 bases sitting between them. This CDR3 is 12 amino acids long. Written as DNA, the CDR3 is TGTGCCAGCAGTCTACAGTTTCTCGCGCAGTACTTC. Its protein is CASSLQFLAQYF.

The rearrangement links TRBV12-3 or TRBV12-4 to TRBJ1-2, with unresolved D. The ends were cut back, 3 bases at V and 3 bases at J, with 17 bases in the middle. This CDR3 comprises 16 residues. CDR3 loop: CASSLSEAERDYGYTF. Written as DNA, the CDR3 is TGTGCCAGCAGTTTGTCTGAGGCAGAGCGGGACTATGGCTACACCTTC.

This clonotype was found many times. V usage is TRBV10-3 and J usage is TRBJ2-1, with 9 bases lining up with TRBD2. This CDR3 has 14 residues. CDR1 and CDR2 (germline): ENHRY, SYGVKD. V dropped 3 bases and J dropped 8; count of bases not matched to a gene: 5. CDR3 sequence reads: CAISDSGSSDEQFF. For the CDR3, the DNA is TGTGCCATCAGTGATAGCGGGAGCAGCGATGAGCAGTTCTTC.

The chain carries TRBV2 and TRBJ2-7, with D unclear. Trimming removed 3 bases from V and 0 bases from J, with 9 bases in between. This CDR3 has 14 residues. The germline V gene encodes CDR1 SNHLY and CDR2 FYNNEI. CDR3 region: CASSEAFSSYEQYF. The CDR3 DNA is TGTGCCAGCAGTGAGGCCTTCAGCTCCTACGAGCAGTACTTC.

V usage is TRBV7-6 and J usage is TRBJ1-1; weak D call: TRBD1 (5 bases). The CDR3 loop spans 15 amino acids. Germline V gene lookup returns CDR1 SGHVS and CDR2 FNYEAQ. V was pared by 6 bases and J by 5 bases, with 19 bases between. CDR3 sequence: CASSRTRGWGTEAFF. The CDR3 bases are TGTGCCAGCAGTCGCACTCGGGGGTGGGGAACTGAAGCTTTCTTT.

The rearrangement uses TRBV24-1 and TRBJ2-1; D ambiguous. Germline lookup yields CDR1 KGHDR and CDR2 SFDVKD. The CDR3 sequence is 15 residues long. With 4 bases removed from V and 10 bases from J, the gap between germline ends came to 19 bases. The CDR3 protein is CATSDSTKIQSEQFF. As DNA, the CDR3 is TGTGCCACCAGTGACTCAACAAAAATCCAAAGCGAGCAGTTCTTC.

This clonotype was counted between two and nine times. The chain carries TRBV20-1 and TRBJ2-1; 8 nucleotides line up with TRBD2. Losses at the gene ends were 5 bases for V and 2 bases for J; bases not matched to a gene: 8. Germline loops: CDR1 DFQATT, CDR2 SNEGSKA (reference sequence). The CDR3 covers 15 residues. CDR3 DNA sequence: TGCAGTGCTTGGAGGGGTAGCGGGGCCTACAATGAGCAGTTCTTC. Its protein product is CSAWRGSGAYNEQFF.

The rearrangement links TRBV6-1 to TRBJ2-3; 12 bases line up with TRBD2. The CDR3 runs to 15 residues. The germline V gene encodes CDR1 MNHNS and CDR2 SASEGT. The J segment lost 6 bases and the V segment lost 5 bases, leaving 6 bases of the junction unmatched. CDR3 DNA sequence: TGTGCCAGCAGTTCGACTAGCGGGAGCGTCGATACGCAGTATTTT. Translation gives CASSSTSGSVDTQYF.

This chain connects TRBV7-9 to TRBJ2-1; D is unresolved. The CDR3 covers 12 residues. V lost 6 bases and J 11 bases, leaving 14 bases between the germline ends. CDR1 and CDR2 from the germline V gene are SEHNR and FQNEAQ (reference sequence). The CDR3 nucleotides read TGTGCCAGCAGTACCTCAATCTCAAAGCAGTTCTTC. The encoded protein is CASSTSISKQFF.

This rearrangement joins TRBV4-1 to TRBJ2-6; D may be TRBD1 (5 bases). The CDR3 has 18 residues. V lost 4 bases, J lost 2 bases, and 18 bases lay in between. Germline V gene sequence: CDR1 MGHRA, CDR2 YSYEKL. In nucleotides, the CDR3 is TGCGCCAGCAGCCTGACTGTCCAGGGCGGAACTGGGGCCAACGTCCTGACTTTC. Translating gives CASSLTVQGGTGANVLTF.

The sample holds a few counts of this clonotype. The CDR3 spells CASSLRVESYEQYF. CDR3 DNA: TGTGCCAGCAGTTTGAGGGTCGAATCCTACGAGCAGTACTTC. V is TRBV27 and J is TRBJ2-7; tentative D call: TRBD2 (5 bases). Per germline, CDR1 MNHEY and CDR2 SMNVEV (reference sequence). CDR3 length equals 14 residues. Deletions cut 3 bases from V and 1 base from J, with 10 bases between.

This clonotype turned up a few times. The chain uses TRBV29-1 and TRBJ1-5, with 7 nucleotides matching TRBD1. This CDR3 comprises 12 residues. The germline V gene encodes CDR1 SQVTM and CDR2 ANQGSEA. The J segment lost 7 bases and the V segment lost 5 bases, leaving 5 bases of the junction unmatched. CDR3 DNA sequence: TGCAGCGTTTCGCAGGGGGGACAGCCCCAGCATTTT. Translated, it gives CSVSQGGQPQHF.

J is TRBJ2-7 and V is TRBV6-5, with 8 bases aligning to TRBD1. J was trimmed by 6 bases and V by 6 bases; bases with no gene match: 7. There are 13 residues in the CDR3. Germline values: CDR1 MNHEY, CDR2 SVGAGI. CDR3: CASRQRTGGEQYF. The CDR3 DNA reads as TGTGCCAGCAGACAAAGAACAGGGGGCGAGCAGTACTTC.

This clonotype was seen a few times. This chain joins TRBV29-1 and TRBJ1-2; D unclear. Germline CDR1 is SQVTM and CDR2 is ANQGSEA. V shed 8 bases and J shed 8 bases, with 21 bases lying between them. This CDR3 is built from 13 residues. The chain's CDR3 is CSTRIWPNGGYTF. CDR3 DNA sequence: TGCAGCACACGAATCTGGCCGAATGGAGGCTACACCTTC.